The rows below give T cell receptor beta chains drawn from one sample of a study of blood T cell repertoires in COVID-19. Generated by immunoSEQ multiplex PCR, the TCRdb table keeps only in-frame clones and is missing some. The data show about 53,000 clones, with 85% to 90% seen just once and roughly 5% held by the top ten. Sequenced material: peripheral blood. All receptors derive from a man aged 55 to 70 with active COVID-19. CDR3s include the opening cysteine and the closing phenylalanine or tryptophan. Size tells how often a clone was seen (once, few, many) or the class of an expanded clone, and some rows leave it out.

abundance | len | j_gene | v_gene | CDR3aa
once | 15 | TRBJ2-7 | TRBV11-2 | CASSFGTSGSYEQYF
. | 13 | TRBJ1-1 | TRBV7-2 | CASSPGTGTEAFF
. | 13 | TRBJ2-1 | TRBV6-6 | CASSRQADNEQFF
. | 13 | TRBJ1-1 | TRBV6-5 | CASSHPGSTEAFF
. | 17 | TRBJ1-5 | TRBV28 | CASSRGWGGGSNQPQHF
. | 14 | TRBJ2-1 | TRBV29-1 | CSVEGASLYNEQFF
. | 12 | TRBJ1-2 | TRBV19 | CASSEPGGGYTF
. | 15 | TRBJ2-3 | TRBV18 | CASSKAGPSTDTQYF
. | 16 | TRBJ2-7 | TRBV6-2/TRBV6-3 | CASSLPVSGRNYEQYF
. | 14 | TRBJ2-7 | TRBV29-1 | CSVEDLENPYEQYF
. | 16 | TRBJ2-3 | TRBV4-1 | CASSRGTSPNTDTQYF
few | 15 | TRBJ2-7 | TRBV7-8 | CASSARDYSVIGQYF
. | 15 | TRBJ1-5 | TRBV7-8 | CASSFTGGGGQPQHF
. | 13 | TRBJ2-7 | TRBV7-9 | CASSPAGIYEQYF
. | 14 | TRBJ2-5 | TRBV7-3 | CASSLSVSEETQYF
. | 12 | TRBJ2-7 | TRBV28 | CASTEGGYEQYF
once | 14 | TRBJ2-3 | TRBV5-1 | CASSLEAATDTQYF
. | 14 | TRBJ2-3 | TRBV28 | CASRPGGITDTQYF
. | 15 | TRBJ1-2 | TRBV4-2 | CASSRKRAGGDGYTF
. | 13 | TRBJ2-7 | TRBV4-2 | CASSRGLSYEQYF
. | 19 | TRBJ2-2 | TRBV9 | CASSGPGLAGLSNTGELFF
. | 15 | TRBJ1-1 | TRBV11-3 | CASSLAGLGATEAFF
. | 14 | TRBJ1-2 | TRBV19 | CASSMIGTIYGYTF
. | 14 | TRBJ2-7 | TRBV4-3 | CASSQYQGVGEQYF
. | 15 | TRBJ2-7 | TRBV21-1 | CASSTQGPYGYEQYF
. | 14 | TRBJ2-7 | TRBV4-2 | CASSSPPRAWEQYF
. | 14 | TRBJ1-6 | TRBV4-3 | CASSLTGLNSPLHF
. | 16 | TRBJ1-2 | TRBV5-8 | CASSSPRAASSYGYTF
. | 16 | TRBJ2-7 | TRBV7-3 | CASSPQGTSGAYEQYF
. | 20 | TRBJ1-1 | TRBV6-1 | CASSEGFWTALRRMNTEAFF
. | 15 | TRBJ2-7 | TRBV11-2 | CASSLGPVGSLEQYF
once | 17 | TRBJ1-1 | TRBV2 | CASSEDGKRGAGTEAFF
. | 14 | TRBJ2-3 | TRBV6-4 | CASSEKRESDTQYF
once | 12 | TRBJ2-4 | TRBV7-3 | CASSLRGDIQYF
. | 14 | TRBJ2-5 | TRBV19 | CASSTTGTGETQYF
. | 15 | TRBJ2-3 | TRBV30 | CAWRTSGRGTDTQYF
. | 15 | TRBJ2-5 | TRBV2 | CASSEALRRGGAQYF
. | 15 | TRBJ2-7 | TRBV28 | CASSSRGSGGGEQYF
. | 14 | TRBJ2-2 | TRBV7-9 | CASSLGGQAGELFF